The 15 T cell receptor beta chains below were found in one sample sequenced in a study of control samples from healthy donors and cancer patients. Assay: immunoSEQ multiplex PCR; the TCRdb copy retains only in-frame clones and omits some. Of some 130,000 clones in the sample, 92% were seen once. Sequencing was done on a sample of blood. Every receptor here comes from a man aged 30-40 years in good health.

V is TRBV11-2 and J is TRBJ2-7, with TRBD2 matching over 9 bases. The V and J ends lost 0 bases and 5 bases, in that order; junction bases with no gene match: 8. The CDR3 has 16 amino acids. Per the germline V gene, CDR1 is SGHAT and CDR2 is FQNNGV. The CDR3 DNA reads as TGTGCCAGCAGCTTAGACGGGACTAGCTGGCTACACGAGCAGTACTTC. Amino acid sequence: CASSLDGTSWLHEQYF.

This CDR3 reads CASSEVMGLNEQFF. DNA for the CDR3: TGTGCCAGCAGTGAAGTCATGGGACTCAATGAGCAGTTCTTC. This chain joins TRBV2 and TRBJ2-1; D possibly corresponds to TRBD2 (6 bases). This CDR3 has 14 amino acids. Trimming took 1 base from V and 6 from J, leaving 10 bases between them. The germline gives CDR1 SNHLY, CDR2 FYNNEI.

The genes are TRBV20-1 and TRBJ2-1; 7 positions match TRBD2. CDR3 length: 15 residues. CDR1 is DFQATT and CDR2 is SNEGSKA in the germline V gene (reference sequence). J lost 6 bases, V lost 3 bases, and 11 bases had no gene match. CDR3 region: CSASRGAGVTNEQFF. CDR3 bases: TGCAGTGCTAGTCGCGGGGCGGGAGTGACCAATGAGCAGTTCTTC.

The CDR3 DNA reads TGTGCCAGCAGTGACTCACCGGCAGGGGAGCTGTTTTTT. Its translation: CASSDSPAGELFF. The rearrangement uses TRBV6-4 and TRBJ2-2, with D unclear. There are 13 residues in the CDR3. Trimming shortened V by 0 bases and J by 8 bases, and 7 bases separated the two germline ends. Per germline, CDR1 MRHNA and CDR2 SNTAGT.

CDR3 residues: CASSAGGQGVETQYF. DNA for the CDR3: TGTGCCAGCAGTGCCGGTGGGCAGGGCGTCGAGACCCAGTACTTC. The rearrangement joins TRBV6-2 or TRBV6-3 to TRBJ2-5; D may be TRBD1 (5 bases). Germline lookup yields CDR1 MNHEY and CDR2 SVGEGT. V was cut by 5 bases and J by 5 bases, with 18 bases left in between. This CDR3 is 15 amino acids long.

The rearrangement links TRBV3-1 (or the pseudogene TRBV3-2) to TRBJ1-1; D is perhaps TRBD1 (5 bases). CDR3 size: 16 residues. V gave up 2 bases and J gave up 0 bases, with 13 bases separating them. In germline, CDR1 is LGHDT, CDR2 YNNKEL (reference sequence). CDR3 nucleotides: TGTGCCAGCAGCCAAAATTCTCGGGGGTTGAACACTGAAGCTTTCTTT. This gives the protein CASSQNSRGLNTEAFF.

The rearrangement uses TRBV18 and TRBJ1-1; the D is unclear. Per germline, CDR1 KGHSH and CDR2 LQKENI. The germline V and J ends were trimmed by 2 bases and 2 bases, with 9 bases remaining between them. The CDR3 consists of 14 residues. In DNA, the CDR3 is TGTGCCAGCTCACCAGATTTTTCCAACACTGAAGCTTTCTTT. Protein product: CASSPDFSNTEAFF.

The V and J genes are TRBV4-2 and TRBJ2-1; tentatively, D is TRBD1 or TRBD2 (5 bases each). The CDR3 has 15 amino acids. The ends were cut back, 6 bases at V and 6 bases at J, with 18 bases in the middle. The germline V gene has CDR1 LGHNA and CDR2 YNFKEQ. The CDR3 protein is CASSLSSGAFNEQFF. CDR3 nucleotide sequence: TGTGCCAGCAGTTTGAGCTCCGGGGCCTTCAATGAGCAGTTCTTC.

V is TRBV11-3 and J is TRBJ1-5; D remains unclear. This CDR3 contains 13 residues. The germline CDR1 and CDR2 sequences are SGHNT and YENEEA. Trimming pared 2 bases from V and 6 bases from J, leaving 8 bases between. The CDR3 region has the DNA TGTGCCAGCAGCTTAAGAGGCGGTCAGCCCCAGCATTTT. Translating gives CASSLRGGQPQHF.

The chain has TRBV29-1 and TRBJ1-1, with a tentative D call TRBD1 (5 bases). The V gene's germline CDR1 is SQVTM and CDR2 ANQGSEA. V lost 7 bases, J lost 4 bases, and 19 bases lay in between. The CDR3 runs 14 residues. CDR3 in DNA: TGCAGCGCCACAGCTCGGGGGGTCGGCACTGAAGCTTTCTTT. This codes for CSATARGVGTEAFF.

This sequence joins TRBV5-4 and TRBJ2-7; D call uncertain. Germline V gene data show CDR1 as SGHNT and CDR2 as YYREEE (reference sequence). The CDR3 is 13 residues long. Trimming shortened V by 0 bases and J by 0 bases, and 4 bases separated the two germline ends. CDR3 region: CASSLVPSYEQYF. The CDR3 DNA sequence: TGTGCCAGCAGCTTGGTCCCCTCCTACGAGCAGTACTTC.

The chain is built from TRBV6-2 or TRBV6-3 and TRBJ1-1; D is unresolved. The V end lost 4 bases, the J end lost 4 bases, and 7 bases lay between the germline ends. This CDR3 region has 12 residues. Germline-derived CDR1 and CDR2 are MNHEY and SVGEGT. Here the CDR3 reads CASSFGGTEAFF. The CDR3 DNA follows: TGTGCCAGCAGTTTCGGTGGCACTGAAGCTTTCTTT.

A word on this clone: Other DNA sequences of this sample code for an identical CDR3. This chain connects TRBV15 to TRBJ2-2; 7 bases line up with TRBD1. The V segment lost 5 bases and the J segment 6 bases; nucleotides outside the gene matches: 9. The CDR3 length is 15 residues. CDR1 and CDR2 from the germline V gene are LNHNV and YYDKDF (reference sequence). CDR3 amino acids: CATSEMTGSSGELFF. CDR3 bases: TGTGCCACCAGCGAGATGACAGGGTCGTCCGGGGAGCTGTTTTTT.

CDR3 nucleotides: TGTGCCAGCTCACCATTCGACAGGTTGGTCACCGGGGAGCTGTTTTTT. Encoded protein: CASSPFDRLVTGELFF. This chain uses TRBV18 with TRBJ2-2; TRBD1 is a possible D gene (6 bases). The germline V gene encodes CDR1 KGHSH and CDR2 LQKENI. This CDR3 is built from 16 residues. Trimming stripped 2 bases from V and 4 bases from J, with 14 bases between.

The gene calls are TRBV6-5 and TRBJ2-7, with 9 nucleotides matching TRBD1. J lost 2 bases, V lost 2 bases, and 7 bases had no gene match. This CDR3 has 16 residues. Germline V gives CDR1 MNHEY, CDR2 SVGAGI. The CDR3 coding sequence is TGTGCCAGCAGTTACAACCGGGACAGGGCCCCCTACGAGCAGTACTTC. It yields the protein CASSYNRDRAPYEQYF.